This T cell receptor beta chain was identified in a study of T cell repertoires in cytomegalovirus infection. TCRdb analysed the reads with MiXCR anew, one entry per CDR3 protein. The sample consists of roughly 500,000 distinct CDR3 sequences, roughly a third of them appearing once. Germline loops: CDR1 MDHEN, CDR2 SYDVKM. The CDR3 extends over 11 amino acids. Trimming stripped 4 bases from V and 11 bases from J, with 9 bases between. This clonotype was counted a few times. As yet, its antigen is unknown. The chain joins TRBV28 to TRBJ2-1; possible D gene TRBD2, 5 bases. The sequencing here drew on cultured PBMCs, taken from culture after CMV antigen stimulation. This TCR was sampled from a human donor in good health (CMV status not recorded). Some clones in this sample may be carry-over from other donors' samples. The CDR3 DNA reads TGTGCCAGCAGTTACCGGACTCAGCAGTTCTTC. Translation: CASSYRTQQFF.